This T cell receptor beta chain was sequenced during a study of control samples from healthy donors and cancer patients. The protocol was immunoSEQ multiplex PCR, while the TCRdb copy is restricted to in-frame clones and leaves out a portion. The sample yields about 150,000 clones, around 86% seen once. Deletions cut 7 bases from V and 1 base from J, with 10 bases between. The CDR3 loop spans 13 amino acids. Germline lookup yields CDR1 SNHLY and CDR2 FYNNEI. Sequenced sample: blood. This chain links TRBV2 with TRBJ1-1; D might be TRBD1 (5 bases). The source is a man aged 25 to 40 in good health. The chain's CDR3 is CASTGTGNTEAFF. The CDR3 DNA reads TGTGCCAGCACCGGGACGGGGAACACTGAAGCTTTCTTT.